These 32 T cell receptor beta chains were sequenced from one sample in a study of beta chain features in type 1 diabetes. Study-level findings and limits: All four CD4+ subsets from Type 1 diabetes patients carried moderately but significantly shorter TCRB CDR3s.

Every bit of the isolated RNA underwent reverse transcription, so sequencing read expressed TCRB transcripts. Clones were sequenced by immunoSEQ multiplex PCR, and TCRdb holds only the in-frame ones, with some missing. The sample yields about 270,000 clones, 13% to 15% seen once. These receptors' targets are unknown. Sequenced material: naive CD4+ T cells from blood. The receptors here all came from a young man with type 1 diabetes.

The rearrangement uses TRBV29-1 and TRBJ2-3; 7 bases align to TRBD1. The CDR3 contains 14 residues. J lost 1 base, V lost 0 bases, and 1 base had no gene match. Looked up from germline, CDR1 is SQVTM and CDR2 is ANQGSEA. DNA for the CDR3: TGCAGCGTTGAAGAGGGGACAGGCACAGATACGCAGTATTTT. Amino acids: CSVEEGTGTDTQYF.

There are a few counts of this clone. Here the CDR3 reads CASSLGRDSYNEQFF. CDR3 in DNA: TGTGCCAGCAGCTTAGGGCGGGACTCCTACAATGAGCAGTTCTTC. The rearrangement links TRBV7-8 to TRBJ2-1; weak D call: TRBD2 (6 bases). The germline V gene encodes CDR1 SGHVS and CDR2 FQNEAQ. The CDR3 consists of 15 residues. Trimming removed 1 base at V and 0 bases at J, with 7 bases between.

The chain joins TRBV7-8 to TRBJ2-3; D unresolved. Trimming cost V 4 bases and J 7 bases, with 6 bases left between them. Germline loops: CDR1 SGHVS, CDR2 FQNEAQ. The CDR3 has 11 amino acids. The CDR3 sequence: CASSSSYTQYF. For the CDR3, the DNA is TGTGCCAGCAGCTCTAGTTATACGCAGTATTTT.

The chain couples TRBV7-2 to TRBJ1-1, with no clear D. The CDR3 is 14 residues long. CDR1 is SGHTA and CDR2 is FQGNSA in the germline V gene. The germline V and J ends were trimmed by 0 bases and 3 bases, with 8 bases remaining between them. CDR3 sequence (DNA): TGTGCCAGCAGCTTAGCTCACGGGTACACTGAAGCTTTCTTT. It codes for CASSLAHGYTEAFF.

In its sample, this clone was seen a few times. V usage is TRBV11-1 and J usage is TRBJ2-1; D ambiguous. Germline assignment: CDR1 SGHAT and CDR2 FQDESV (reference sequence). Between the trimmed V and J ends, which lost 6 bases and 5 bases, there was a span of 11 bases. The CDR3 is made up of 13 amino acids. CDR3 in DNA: TGTGCCAGCAGTATTAGCCCCGACAATGAGCAGTTCTTC. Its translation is CASSISPDNEQFF.

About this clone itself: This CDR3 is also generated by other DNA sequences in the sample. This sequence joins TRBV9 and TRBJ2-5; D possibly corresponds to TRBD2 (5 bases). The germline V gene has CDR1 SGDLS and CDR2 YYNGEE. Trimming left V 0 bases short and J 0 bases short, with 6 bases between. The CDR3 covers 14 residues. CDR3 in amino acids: CASSVAGYQETQYF. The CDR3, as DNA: TGTGCCAGCAGCGTAGCGGGGTACCAAGAGACCCAGTACTTC.

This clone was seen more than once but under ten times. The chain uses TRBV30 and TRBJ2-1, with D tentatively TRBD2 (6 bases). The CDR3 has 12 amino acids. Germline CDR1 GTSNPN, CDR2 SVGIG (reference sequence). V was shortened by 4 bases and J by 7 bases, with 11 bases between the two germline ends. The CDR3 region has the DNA TGTGCCTGGAATCTAGCGACGAATGAGCAGTTCTTC. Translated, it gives CAWNLATNEQFF.

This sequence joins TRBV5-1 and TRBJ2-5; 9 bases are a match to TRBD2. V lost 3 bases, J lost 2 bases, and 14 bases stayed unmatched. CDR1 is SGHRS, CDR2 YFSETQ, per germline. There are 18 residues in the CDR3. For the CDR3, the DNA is TGCGCCAGCAGCTCCCTCGGGACTAGCCTGTTGGTACAAGAGACCCAGTACTTC. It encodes CASSSLGTSLLVQETQYF.

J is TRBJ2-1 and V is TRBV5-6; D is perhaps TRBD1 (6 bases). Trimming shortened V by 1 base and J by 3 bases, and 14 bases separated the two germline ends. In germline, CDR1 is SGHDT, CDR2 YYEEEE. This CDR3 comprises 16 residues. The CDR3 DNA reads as TGTGCCAGCAGCTTGCTGGGGACACACCACTACAATGAGCAGTTCTTC. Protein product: CASSLLGTHHYNEQFF.

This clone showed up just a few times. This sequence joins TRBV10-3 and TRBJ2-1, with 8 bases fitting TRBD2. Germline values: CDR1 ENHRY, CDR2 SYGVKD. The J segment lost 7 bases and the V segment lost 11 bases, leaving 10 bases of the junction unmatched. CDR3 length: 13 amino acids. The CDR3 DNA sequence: TGTGCCTGCGGGAAGCGGGAGTTGAATGAGCAGTTCTTC. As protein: CACGKRELNEQFF.

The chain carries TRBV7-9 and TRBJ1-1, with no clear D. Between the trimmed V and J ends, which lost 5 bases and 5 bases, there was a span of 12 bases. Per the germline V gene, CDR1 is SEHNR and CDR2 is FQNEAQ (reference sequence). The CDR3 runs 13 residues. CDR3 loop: CASSPIAGTEAFF. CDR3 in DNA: TGTGCCAGCAGCCCGATTGCAGGAACTGAAGCTTTCTTT.

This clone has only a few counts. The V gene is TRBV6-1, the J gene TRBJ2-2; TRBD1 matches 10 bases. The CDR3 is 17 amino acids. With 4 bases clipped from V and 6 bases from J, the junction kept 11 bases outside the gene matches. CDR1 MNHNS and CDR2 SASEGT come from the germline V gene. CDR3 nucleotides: TGTGCCAGCAGTGCACCTCGACAGGGGGCCTCCGCCGGGGAGCTGTTTTTT. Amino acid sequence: CASSAPRQGASAGELFF.

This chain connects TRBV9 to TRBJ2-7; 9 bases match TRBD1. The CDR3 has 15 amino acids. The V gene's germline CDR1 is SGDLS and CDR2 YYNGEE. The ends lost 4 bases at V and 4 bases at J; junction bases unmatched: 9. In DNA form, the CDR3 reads TGTGCCAGCAGCTTTTCCGGGACAGGGATATACGAGCAGTACTTC. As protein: CASSFSGTGIYEQYF.

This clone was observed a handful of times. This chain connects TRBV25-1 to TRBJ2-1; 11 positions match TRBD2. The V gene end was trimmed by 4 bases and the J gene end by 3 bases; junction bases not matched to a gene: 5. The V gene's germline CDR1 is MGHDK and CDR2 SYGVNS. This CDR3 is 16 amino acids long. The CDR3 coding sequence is TGTGCCAGCAGTGGGTACACTAGCGGGAGCTACAATGAGCAGTTCTTC. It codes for CASSGYTSGSYNEQFF.

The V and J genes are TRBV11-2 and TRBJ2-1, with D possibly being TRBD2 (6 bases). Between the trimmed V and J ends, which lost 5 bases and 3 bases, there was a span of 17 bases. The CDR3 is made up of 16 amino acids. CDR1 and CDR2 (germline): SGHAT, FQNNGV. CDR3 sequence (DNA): TGTGCCAGCAGCGGTACCGGGGGATTGAACTACAATGAGCAGTTCTTC. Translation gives CASSGTGGLNYNEQFF.

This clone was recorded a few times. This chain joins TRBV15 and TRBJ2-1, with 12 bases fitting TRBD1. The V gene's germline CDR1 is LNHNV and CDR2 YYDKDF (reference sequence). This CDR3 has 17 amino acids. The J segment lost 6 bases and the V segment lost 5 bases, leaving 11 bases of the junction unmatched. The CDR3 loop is CATSLLPGQGAINEQFF. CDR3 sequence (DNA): TGTGCCACCAGCCTCCTCCCGGGACAGGGGGCGATCAATGAGCAGTTCTTC.

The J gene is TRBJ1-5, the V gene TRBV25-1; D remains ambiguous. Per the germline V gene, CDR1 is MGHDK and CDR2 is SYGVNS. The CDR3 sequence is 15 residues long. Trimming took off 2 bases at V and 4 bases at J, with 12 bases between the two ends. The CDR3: CASSEGEADNQPQHF. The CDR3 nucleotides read TGTGCCAGCAGTGAAGGTGAGGCCGATAATCAGCCCCAGCATTTT.

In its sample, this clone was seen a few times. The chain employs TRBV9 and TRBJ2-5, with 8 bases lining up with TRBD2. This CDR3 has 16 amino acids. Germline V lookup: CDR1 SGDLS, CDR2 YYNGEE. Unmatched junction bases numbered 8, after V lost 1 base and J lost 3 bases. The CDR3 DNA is TGTGCCAGCAGCGTACGAAGCGGGAGTGGGGAAGAGACCCAGTACTTC. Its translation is CASSVRSGSGEETQYF. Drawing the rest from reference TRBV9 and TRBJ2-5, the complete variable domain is DSGVTQTPKHLITATGQRVTLRCSPRSGDLSVYWYQQSLDQGLQFLIQYYNGEERAKGNILERFSAQQFPDLHSELNLSSLELGDSALYFCASSVRSGSGEETQYFGPGTRLLVL.

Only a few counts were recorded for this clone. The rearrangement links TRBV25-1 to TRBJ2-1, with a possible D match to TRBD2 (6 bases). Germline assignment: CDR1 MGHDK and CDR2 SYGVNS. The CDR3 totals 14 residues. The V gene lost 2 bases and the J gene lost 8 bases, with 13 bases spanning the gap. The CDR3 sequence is CASSEAGGTHEQFF. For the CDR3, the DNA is TGTGCCAGCAGTGAAGCGGGCGGGACCCATGAGCAGTTCTTC.

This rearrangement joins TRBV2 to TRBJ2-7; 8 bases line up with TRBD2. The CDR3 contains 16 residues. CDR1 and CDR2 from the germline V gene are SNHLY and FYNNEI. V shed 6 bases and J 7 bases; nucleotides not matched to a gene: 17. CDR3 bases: TGTGCCAGCAGCTTCTACAGCGGGAGCAGTTTAGGAGAGCAGTACTTC. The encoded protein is CASSFYSGSSLGEQYF.

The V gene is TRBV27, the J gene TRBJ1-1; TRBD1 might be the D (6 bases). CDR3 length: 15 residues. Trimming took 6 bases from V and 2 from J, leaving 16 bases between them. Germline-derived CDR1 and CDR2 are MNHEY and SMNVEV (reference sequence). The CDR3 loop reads CASRSTGSGNTEAFF. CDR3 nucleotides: TGTGCCAGCAGGTCTACAGGGTCTGGTAACACTGAAGCTTTCTTT.

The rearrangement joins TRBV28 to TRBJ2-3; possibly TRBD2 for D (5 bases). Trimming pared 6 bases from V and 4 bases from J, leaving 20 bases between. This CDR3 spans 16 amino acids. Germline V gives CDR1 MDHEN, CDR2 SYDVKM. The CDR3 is CASSSIAGVAADTQYF. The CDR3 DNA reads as TGTGCCAGCAGCTCTATTGCGGGTGTGGCCGCAGATACGCAGTATTTT.

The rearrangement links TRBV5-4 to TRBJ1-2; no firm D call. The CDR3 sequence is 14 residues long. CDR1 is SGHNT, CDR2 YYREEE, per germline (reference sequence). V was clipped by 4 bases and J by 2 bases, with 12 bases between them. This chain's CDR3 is CASSLQFGNYGYTF. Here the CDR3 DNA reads TGTGCCAGCAGCCTACAATTCGGGAACTATGGCTACACCTTC.

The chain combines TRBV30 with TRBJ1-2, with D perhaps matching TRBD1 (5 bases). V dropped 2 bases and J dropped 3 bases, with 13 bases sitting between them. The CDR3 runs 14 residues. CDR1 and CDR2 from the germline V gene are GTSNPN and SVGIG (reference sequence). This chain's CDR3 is CAWSSKGLHYGYTF. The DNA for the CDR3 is TGTGCCTGGAGTTCAAAGGGACTGCACTATGGCTACACCTTC.

CDR3 loop: CASSQGQSSYNEQFF. The CDR3 nucleotides are TGTGCCAGCAGCCAGGGACAGAGCTCCTACAATGAGCAGTTCTTC. V and J are TRBV5-4 and TRBJ2-1, with 7 bases matching TRBD1. This CDR3 is 15 amino acids long. Germline CDR1 reads SGHNT; CDR2 reads YYREEE (reference sequence). V lost 4 bases to trimming and J lost 0 bases; unmatched junction nucleotides: 4.

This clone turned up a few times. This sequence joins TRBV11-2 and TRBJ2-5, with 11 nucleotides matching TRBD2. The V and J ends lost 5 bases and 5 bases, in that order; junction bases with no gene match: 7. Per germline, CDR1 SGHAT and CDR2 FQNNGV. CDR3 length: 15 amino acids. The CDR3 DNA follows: TGTGCCAGCAGCAGAATAGCGGGAGGGCGGGAGACCCAGTACTTC. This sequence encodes CASSRIAGGRETQYF.

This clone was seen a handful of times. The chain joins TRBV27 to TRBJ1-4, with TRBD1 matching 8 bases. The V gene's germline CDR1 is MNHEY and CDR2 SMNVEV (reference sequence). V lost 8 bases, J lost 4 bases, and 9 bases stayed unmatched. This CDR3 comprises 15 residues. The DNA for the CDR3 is TGTGCCAGCTCACTCGGGACAGGCTATAATGAAAAACTGTTTTTT. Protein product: CASSLGTGYNEKLFF.

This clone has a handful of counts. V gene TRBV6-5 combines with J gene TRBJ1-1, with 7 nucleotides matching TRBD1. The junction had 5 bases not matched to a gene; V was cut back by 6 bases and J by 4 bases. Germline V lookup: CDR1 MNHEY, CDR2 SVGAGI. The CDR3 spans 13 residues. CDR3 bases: TGTGCCAGCAGCCTCACAGGGGCCACTGAAGCTTTCTTT. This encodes CASSLTGATEAFF.

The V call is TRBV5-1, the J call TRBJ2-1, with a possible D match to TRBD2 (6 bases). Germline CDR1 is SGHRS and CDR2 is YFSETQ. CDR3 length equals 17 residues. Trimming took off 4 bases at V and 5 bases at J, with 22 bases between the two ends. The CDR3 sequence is CASSPPGTSSANNEQFF. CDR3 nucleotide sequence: TGCGCCAGCAGCCCCCCGGGGACTTCGTCGGCAAACAATGAGCAGTTCTTC.

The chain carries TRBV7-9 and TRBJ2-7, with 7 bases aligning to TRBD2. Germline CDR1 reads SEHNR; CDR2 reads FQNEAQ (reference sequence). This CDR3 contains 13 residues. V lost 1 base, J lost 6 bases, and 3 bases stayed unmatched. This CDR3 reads CASSLVSGAEQYF. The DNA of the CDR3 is TGTGCCAGCAGCTTAGTAAGCGGGGCCGAGCAGTACTTC.

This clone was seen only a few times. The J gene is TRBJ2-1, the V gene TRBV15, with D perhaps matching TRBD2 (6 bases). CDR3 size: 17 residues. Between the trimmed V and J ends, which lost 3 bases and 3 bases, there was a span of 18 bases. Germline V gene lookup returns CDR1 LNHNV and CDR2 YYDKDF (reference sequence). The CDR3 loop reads CATSRPRLDGFYNEQFF. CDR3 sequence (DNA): TGTGCCACCAGCAGGCCAAGACTAGACGGCTTCTACAATGAGCAGTTCTTC.

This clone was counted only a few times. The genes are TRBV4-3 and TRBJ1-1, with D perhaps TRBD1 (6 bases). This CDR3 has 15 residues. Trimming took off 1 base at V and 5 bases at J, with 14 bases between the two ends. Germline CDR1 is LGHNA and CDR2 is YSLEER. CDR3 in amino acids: CASSQVGGRGTEAFF. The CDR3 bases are TGCGCCAGCAGCCAAGTCGGGGGGCGAGGAACTGAAGCTTTCTTT.